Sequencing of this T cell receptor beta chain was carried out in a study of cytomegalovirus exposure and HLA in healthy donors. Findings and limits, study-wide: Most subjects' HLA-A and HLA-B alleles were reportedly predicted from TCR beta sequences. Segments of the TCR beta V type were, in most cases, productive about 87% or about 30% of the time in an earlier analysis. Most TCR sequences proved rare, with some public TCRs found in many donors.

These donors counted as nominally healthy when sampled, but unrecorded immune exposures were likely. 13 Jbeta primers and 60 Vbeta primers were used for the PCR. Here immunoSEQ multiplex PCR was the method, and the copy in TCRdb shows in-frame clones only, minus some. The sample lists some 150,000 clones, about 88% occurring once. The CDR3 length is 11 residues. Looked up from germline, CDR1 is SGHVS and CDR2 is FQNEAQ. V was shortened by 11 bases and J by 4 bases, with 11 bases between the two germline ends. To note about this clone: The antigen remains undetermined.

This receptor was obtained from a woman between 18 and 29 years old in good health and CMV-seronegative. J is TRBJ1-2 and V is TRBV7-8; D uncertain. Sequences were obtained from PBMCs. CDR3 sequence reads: CAAISGYGYTF. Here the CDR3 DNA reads TGTGCCGCTATCTCGGGCTATGGCTACACCTTC.